This T cell receptor (beta chain) was observed in a study of shared clonotypes between healthy human individuals. Study-wide results and limits: Sharing of clonotypes among donors was expected to vary with sequencing depth. Non-shared clonotypes displayed generation probabilities falling below those of clonotypes present in all four donors.

Notes on this clone: What it binds is not known.

How the authors handled the data: Junction-only immunoSEQ sequences carried no quality scores, so filtering differed. The method was immunoSEQ multiplex PCR; TCRdb's version includes in-frame clones alone and lacks a portion of them. V, J and clone size reflect that table, while D and trimming were determined from the DNA. The sample includes roughly 2.5 million clones, approximately 90% of them seen just once. The germline V gene has CDR1 GTSNPN and CDR2 SVGIG (reference sequence). The CDR3 sequence is 13 residues long. V was pared by 3 bases and J by 7 bases, with 15 bases between. The TCR originated in a man younger than 35 in good health. The sample consisted of naive CD4+ T cells sorted from blood. Subset reported: CD45RA+ positively selected. The chain links TRBV30 to TRBJ1-2, with D hard to call. This CDR3 reads CAWSETASLGYTF. The CDR3 bases are TGTGCCTGGAGCGAAACCGCGTCGCTTGGCTACACCTTC.